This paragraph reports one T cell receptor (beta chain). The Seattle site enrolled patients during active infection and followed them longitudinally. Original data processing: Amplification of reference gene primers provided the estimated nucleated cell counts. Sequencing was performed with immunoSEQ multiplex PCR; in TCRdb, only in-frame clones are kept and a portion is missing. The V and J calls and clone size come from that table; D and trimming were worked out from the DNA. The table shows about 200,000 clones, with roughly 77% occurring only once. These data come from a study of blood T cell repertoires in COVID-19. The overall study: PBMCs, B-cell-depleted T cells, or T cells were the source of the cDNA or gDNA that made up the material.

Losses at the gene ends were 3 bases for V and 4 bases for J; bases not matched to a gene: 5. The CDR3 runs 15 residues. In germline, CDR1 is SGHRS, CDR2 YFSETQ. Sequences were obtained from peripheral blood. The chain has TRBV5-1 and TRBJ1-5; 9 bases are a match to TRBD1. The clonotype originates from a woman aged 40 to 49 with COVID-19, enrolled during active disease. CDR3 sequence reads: CASSWGQGENQPQHF. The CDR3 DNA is TGCGCCAGCAGCTGGGGACAGGGTGAGAATCAGCCCCAGCATTTT.